Listed below are T cell receptor beta chains from one sample, sequenced in a study of shared clonotypes between healthy human individuals. The protocol was immunoSEQ multiplex PCR, while the TCRdb copy is restricted to in-frame clones and leaves out a portion. The repertoire includes 170,000 or so clones, 65% to 80% of them detected once, and about 10% sits in the top ten. The sample was memory CD4+ T cells sorted from blood. The receptors derive from a man in his thirties or forties in good health. CDR3s include the opening cysteine and the closing phenylalanine or tryptophan. A D gene is named only where the DNA matches it firmly. Clone size is not always given. Where it is, it says once, few, many or a class for expanded clones.

clone_size | d_call | j_call | v_call | cdr3_nt | cdr3_aa
- | TRBD1 | TRBJ2-3 | TRBV7-7 | TGTGCTAGCAGCTCGGACAGGGGGCCCACAGATACGCAGTATTTT | CASSSDRGPTDTQYF
- | TRBD2 | TRBJ2-2 | TRBV5-1 | TGCGCCAGCAGCGATGCGGCGGGAGGGCCTTCCGGGGAGCTGTTTTTT | CASSDAAGGPSGELFF
- | TRBD2 | TRBJ2-3 | TRBV6-5 | TGTGCCAGCAGCACACCGGGGGGGGGCACAGATACGCAGTATTTT | CASSTPGGGTDTQYF
- | TRBD1 | TRBJ2-5 | TRBV7-2 | TGTGCCAGCAGCCGTTTCTACAGGGGGGAGACCCAGTACTTC | CASSRFYRGETQYF
- | - | TRBJ2-3 | TRBV7-9 | TGTGCCAGCACCCTCCCACTACGCACAGATACGCAGTATTTT | CASTLPLRTDTQYF
- | - | TRBJ1-1 | TRBV18 | TGTGCCAGCTCACACTTACAGGGCCGCGAGACTGAAGCTTTCTTT | CASSHLQGRETEAFF
- | - | TRBJ2-7 | TRBV6-4 | TGTGCCAGCAAGGACCCGACCCGATGCCCCTACGAGCAGTACTTC | CASKDPTRCPYEQYF
- | TRBD2 | TRBJ2-7 | TRBV7-6 | TGTGCCAGCAGCTGGGGACTAGCGGGATCCGAGCAGTACTTC | CASSWGLAGSEQYF
- | TRBD1 | TRBJ1-2 | TRBV30 | TGTGCCTGGAGCTCCGGACAGGCGGTAGGAGGGTATGGCTACACCTTC | CAWSSGQAVGGYGYTF
- | - | TRBJ2-6 | TRBV10-3 | TGTGCCATCAGTGCCCTAGACGGGGCCAACGTCCTGACTTTC | CAISALDGANVLTF
- | TRBD2 | TRBJ2-5 | TRBV9 | TGTGCCAGCAGCTCCCAAATATCGGGGGGCCAAGAGACCCAGTACTTC | CASSSQISGGQETQYF
once | - | TRBJ1-1 | TRBV7-9 | TGTGCCAGCAGCTCGACACACCGTCAGTATTTATCCGAAGCTTTCTTT | CASSSTHRQYLSEAFF
few | - | TRBJ2-1 | TRBV27 | TGTGCCAGCAGTGTTACGGATGAGCAGTTCTTC | CASSVTDEQFF
- | TRBD2 | TRBJ2-4 | TRBV5-4 | TGTGCCAGCAGCCGCGGACTAGCGGGAGGAGGGGCCAAAAACATTCAGTACTTC | CASSRGLAGGGAKNIQYF
- | - | TRBJ1-1 | TRBV28 | TGTGCCAGCAGTTTAGTACAGAAGAACACTGAAGCTTTCTTT | CASSLVQKNTEAFF
- | - | TRBJ2-7 | TRBV11-2 | TGTGCCAGCAGCTACCCCCCCGGACAGCCGTACGAGCAGTACTTC | CASSYPPGQPYEQYF
- | - | TRBJ2-6 | TRBV7-9 | TGTGCCAGCAGGCGAGGGGGAGCTTCCTCTGGGGCCAACGTCCTGACTTTC | CASRRGGASSGANVLTF
- | - | TRBJ2-5 | TRBV5-1 | TGCGCCAGCAGCTTGGGGGCGGCTAGGGAAGAGACCCAGTACTTC | CASSLGAAREETQYF
- | TRBD1 | TRBJ2-7 | TRBV23-1 | TGCGCCAGCAGTCATACCGGGACAGGTCGCCCCCTCTCACTCTACGAGCAGTACTTC | CASSHTGTGRPLSLYEQYF
- | TRBD1 | TRBJ1-2 | TRBV5-4 | TGTGCCAGCAGCTTGGCCGGACAGGGGGACTATGGCTACACCTTC | CASSLAGQGDYGYTF
- | - | TRBJ2-7 | TRBV9 | TGTGCCAGCAGCGTGGGACGGGAGAGCTCCTACGAGCAGTACTTC | CASSVGRESSYEQYF
once | TRBD2 | TRBJ2-3 | TRBV5-4 | TGTGCCAGCAGCCTGAGGACTAGCGTAACCACAGATACGCAGTATTTT | CASSLRTSVTTDTQYF
few | TRBD2 | TRBJ2-1 | TRBV6-4 | TGTGCCAGCAGACTCGGAGCGGGAAGGGGTGAGCAGTTCTTC | CASRLGAGRGEQFF
- | TRBD1 | TRBJ1-4 | TRBV28 | TGTGCCAGCAGTCCGCACCCGACAGGGCGCGAAAAACTGTTTTTT | CASSPHPTGREKLFF
- | - | TRBJ2-2 | TRBV27 | TGTGCCAGCAGAGCAGGGTCATCGAACACCGGGGAGCTGTTTTTT | CASRAGSSNTGELFF
- | - | TRBJ2-3 | TRBV27 | TGTGCCAGCAAGTCCCAAGGGACTACAGATACGCAGTATTTT | CASKSQGTTDTQYF
- | - | TRBJ2-5 | TRBV5-1 | TGCGCCAGCAGCTTGGTTAACCCCCAGACCCAGTACTTC | CASSLVNPQTQYF